This TCR beta chain was found in a study of response to subunit inactivated influenza vaccine. TCRdb reprocessed the RT-PCR reads with MiXCR, giving one entry per CDR3 protein. This repertoire shows over 400,000 distinct CDR3 sequences, approximately 10% found once; its top ten account for approximately 12%. The study's findings and limits: The study's authors posited that every seasonal influenza vaccination enlists few new T cells.

To note about this clonotype: The target antigen is unknown.

The sequencing here drew on PBMCs from blood, taken about 40 days after vaccination. This clonotype was sampled from a man between 45 and 60 years old who received an inactivated influenza vaccine.

The CDR3 reads CASRRQEEKLFF. The CDR3 DNA sequence: TGTGCCAGCAGACGACAGGAAGAAAAACTGTTTTTT. J is TRBJ1-4 and V is TRBV12-3 or TRBV12-4; perhaps TRBD1 as D (6 bases). V was shortened by 6 bases and J by 8 bases, with 10 bases between the two germline ends. This CDR3 region has 12 residues.